These 15 T cell receptor beta chains share one sample of origin, sequenced in a study of T cells in localized non-small cell lung cancer. Clones were read by immunoSEQ multiplex PCR, and TCRdb kept only the in-frame ones, dropping some. The table records just under 1,500 clones, 27% of them present only once. Sequenced here: normal lung tissue next to the tumor, sampled before any cancer treatment. Receptors originate from a man between 40 and 70 years old with stage II squamous cell lung carcinoma.

This clone was recorded a few times. This rearrangement joins TRBV10-3 to TRBJ1-1; D unclear. Germline V gene lookup returns CDR1 ENHRY and CDR2 SYGVKD. This CDR3 has 13 residues. Trimming shortened V by 0 bases and J by 11 bases, and 13 bases separated the two germline ends. CDR3: CAISESPPLWAFF. CDR3 coding DNA: TGTGCCATCAGTGAGTCCCCTCCCTTGTGGGCTTTCTTT.

This chain joins TRBV12-5 and TRBJ1-1; perhaps TRBD1 as D (5 bases). Germline CDR1 is LGHNT and CDR2 is FRNRAP. The CDR3 length is 14 residues. CDR3: CASTPGRARAEAFF. The CDR3 nucleotides read TGTGCCAGCACCCCGGGACGGGCAAGGGCTGAAGCTTTCTTT.

This clone counts as medium-sized (0.01 to 0.1%). V and J are TRBV11-3 and TRBJ2-7; 10 bases align to TRBD2. The junction had 8 bases not matched to a gene; V was cut back by 5 bases and J by 4 bases. Germline assignment: CDR1 SGHNT and CDR2 YENEEA. The CDR3 has 15 amino acids. The CDR3 protein is CASSEEIAGGYEQYF. The CDR3 DNA reads as TGTGCCAGCAGCGAGGAAATAGCGGGAGGATACGAGCAGTACTTC.

V usage is TRBV5-1 and J usage is TRBJ1-4, with D unresolved. The ends were cut back, 0 bases at V and 0 bases at J, with 3 bases in the middle. CDR1 SGHRS and CDR2 YFSETQ come from the germline V gene. This CDR3 spans 14 amino acids. The CDR3 is CASSLAATNEKLFF. The CDR3 nucleotides are TGCGCCAGCAGCTTGGCAGCAACTAATGAAAAACTGTTTTTT.

The V gene is TRBV11-3, the J gene TRBJ1-3, with 7 positions matching TRBD1. The CDR3 runs 15 residues. V dropped 3 bases and J dropped 4; count of bases not matched to a gene: 6. The germline gives CDR1 SGHNT, CDR2 YENEEA. The CDR3 reads CASSLEQGRGNTIYF. Here the CDR3 DNA reads TGTGCCAGCAGCTTGGAACAGGGGAGAGGAAACACCATATATTTT.

The chain uses TRBV28 and TRBJ1-2; 7 bases align to TRBD1. Per germline, CDR1 MDHEN and CDR2 SYDVKM. The junction had 8 bases not matched to a gene; V was cut back by 4 bases and J by 3 bases. The CDR3 covers 15 residues. This CDR3 reads CASSSGGNPDYGYTF. Here the CDR3 DNA reads TGTGCCAGCAGTTCAGGGGGAAACCCGGACTATGGCTACACCTTC.

J is TRBJ1-4 and V is TRBV28, with 11 bases that match TRBD1. The V segment lost 6 bases and the J segment 4 bases; nucleotides outside the gene matches: 4. This CDR3 contains 15 residues. Germline lookup yields CDR1 MDHEN and CDR2 SYDVKM. The CDR3 bases are TGTGCCAGCAGCGGACAGGGGGCTGGTAATGAAAAACTGTTTTTT. Its protein product is CASSGQGAGNEKLFF.

The genes are TRBV9 and TRBJ2-2, with no clear D. V lost 6 bases and J 7 bases, leaving 10 bases between the germline ends. This CDR3 has 12 residues. The germline gives CDR1 SGDLS, CDR2 YYNGEE. CDR3 loop: CASMPSIGELFF. The CDR3 DNA sequence: TGTGCCAGCATGCCGAGTATCGGGGAGCTGTTTTTT.

This clone occurred a few times. This sequence joins TRBV28 and TRBJ1-1; 7 positions agree with TRBD1. Germline assignment: CDR1 MDHEN and CDR2 SYDVKM. The length of the CDR3 is 16 residues. The V and J ends lost 5 bases and 8 bases, in that order; junction bases with no gene match: 17. The CDR3 here is CASSPRYPTGEEEAFF. The DNA of the CDR3 is TGTGCCAGCAGTCCCCGTTATCCCACAGGGGAGGAGGAAGCTTTCTTT.

The chain couples TRBV19 to TRBJ1-5; a weak D match, TRBD1 (6 bases). Trimming pared 6 bases from V and 4 bases from J, leaving 16 bases between. Germline V CDR1 and CDR2: LNHDA, SQIVND (reference sequence). The CDR3 runs to 15 residues. The CDR3 is CASRTTDRANQPQHF. The CDR3 coding sequence is TGTGCCAGTAGGACCACGGACAGAGCAAATCAGCCCCAGCATTTT.

The chain carries TRBV18 and TRBJ1-2; D perhaps matches TRBD1 (5 bases). The length of the CDR3 is 14 residues. In germline, CDR1 is KGHSH, CDR2 LQKENI. V was trimmed by 6 bases and J by 6 bases, leaving 17 bases between them. The CDR3 DNA follows: TGTGCCAGCTCCCGGCTAACGGGGGAGGATGGCTACACCTTC. This translates into CASSRLTGEDGYTF. The full variable domain, in which reference TRBV18 and TRBJ1-2 provide the parts outside the CDR3, is NAGVMQNPRHLVRRRGQEARLRCSPMKGHSHVYWYRQLPEEGLKFMVYLQKENIIDESGMPKERFSAEFPKEGPSILRIQQVVRGDSAAYFCASSRLTGEDGYTFGSGTRLTVV.

V gene TRBV5-1 combines with J gene TRBJ2-3; TRBD2 matches 7 bases. This CDR3 is built from 16 residues. With 0 bases clipped from V and 0 bases from J, the junction kept 4 bases outside the gene matches. Germline CDR1 reads SGHRS; CDR2 reads YFSETQ. The CDR3 reads CASSLEPSGSTDTQYF. CDR3 DNA: TGCGCCAGCAGCTTGGAGCCTAGCGGTAGCACAGATACGCAGTATTTT.

This clone was observed a few times. The V gene is TRBV6-8, the J gene TRBJ1-2; D is possibly TRBD1 (6 bases). There are 18 residues in the CDR3. Germline CDR1 MNHGY, CDR2 SAAAGT. V lost 0 bases, J lost 2 bases, and 19 bases lay in between. CDR3 loop: CASSYSSTGTVRNYGYTF. Here the CDR3 DNA reads TGTGCCAGCAGTTACTCCTCGACAGGAACAGTAAGAAACTATGGCTACACCTTC.

This clone was picked up a small number of times. The chain links TRBV6-8 to TRBJ2-1, with 9 bases aligning to TRBD2. Losses at the gene ends were 5 bases for V and 2 bases for J; bases not matched to a gene: 4. Looked up from germline, CDR1 is MNHGY and CDR2 is SAAAGT. This CDR3 has 15 residues. The CDR3 is CASSVAGATYNEQFF. The CDR3 DNA reads TGTGCCAGCAGTGTAGCGGGGGCAACCTACAATGAGCAGTTCTTC.

This clone is categorized as large. V is TRBV19 and J is TRBJ2-2; D ambiguous. CDR3 length equals 12 residues. Germline CDR1 is LNHDA and CDR2 is SQIVND (reference sequence). Trimming took off 2 bases at V and 5 bases at J, with 3 bases between the two ends. DNA for the CDR3: TGTGCCAGTAGTATAAGTACCGGGGAGCTGTTTTTT. Amino acid sequence: CASSISTGELFF.